The 32 T cell receptor beta chains below were found in one sample sequenced in a study of beta chain features in type 1 diabetes (dated by TCRdb to the late 2010s). Library preparation employed the immunoSEQ multiplex PCR assay. All of the isolated RNA was reverse transcribed with the High Capacity cDNA Reverse Transcription Kit, so expressed TCRB transcripts were sequenced. TCRdb took over this immuneACCESS table, retaining in-frame rearrangements with V and J assigned. Such tables are incomplete; in checked studies, under half of the missing clones stem from an unresolved V gene, and the remainder is unexplained. The sample contains 360,000 or so clones, roughly 21% of them found a single time. 0.035% to 0.05% of the sample is in the top ten clones. The sequenced sample consisted of naive CD4+ T cells from blood. The cell subset or site label on this specimen signifies: true naive CD4+ T cells. Receptors were obtained from a woman between 18 and 29 years old in good health.

The chain employs TRBV29-1 and TRBJ2-2, with 11 positions matching TRBD1. This CDR3 spans 13 amino acids. V lost 4 bases to trimming and J lost 7 bases; unmatched junction nucleotides: 2. Per the germline V gene, CDR1 is SQVTM and CDR2 is ANQGSEA. The CDR3 DNA follows: TGCAGCGTTGGGGGGACAGGGGGCGGGGAGCTGTTTTTT. The encoded protein is CSVGGTGGGELFF.

This clone was seen only once. The chain uses TRBV5-1 and TRBJ2-3; a possible D gene is TRBD1 (6 bases). Germline loops: CDR1 SGHRS, CDR2 YFSETQ. There are 17 residues in the CDR3. Trimming left V 4 bases short and J 5 bases short, with 23 bases between. The CDR3 DNA is TGCGCCAGCAGCCGTAGGGGGTTGGAGCGGAGTAGAGATACGCAGTATTTT. Residues: CASSRRGLERSRDTQYF.

The rearrangement uses TRBV9 and TRBJ2-4, with TRBD1 identical over 8 bases. Germline V lookup: CDR1 SGDLS, CDR2 YYNGEE. The junction had 4 bases not matched to a gene; V was cut back by 0 bases and J by 8 bases. The CDR3 contains 14 residues. The CDR3 region is CASSVEAGGYIQYF. The CDR3 coding sequence is TGTGCCAGCAGCGTAGAGGCAGGGGGCTACATTCAGTACTTC.

This clone was found a few times. In nucleotides, the CDR3 is TGTGCCAGCAGCTTGGAAATAGCGGGAGGACTCACAGATACGCAGTATTTT. Amino acid sequence: CASSLEIAGGLTDTQYF. The gene calls are TRBV5-4 and TRBJ2-3, with 10 bases lining up with TRBD2. There are 17 residues in the CDR3. The V gene's germline CDR1 is SGHNT and CDR2 YYREEE (reference sequence). V dropped 0 bases and J dropped 2; count of bases not matched to a gene: 6.

This clone has a handful of counts. V usage is TRBV11-2 and J usage is TRBJ2-5; 9 nucleotides match TRBD2. The germline V gene has CDR1 SGHAT and CDR2 FQNNGV. V shed 1 base, J shed 3 bases, and the junction held 9 bases outside the gene matches. The CDR3 is 17 amino acids. The CDR3 sequence is CASSLGSSGGPKETQYF. CDR3 in DNA: TGTGCCAGCAGCTTAGGGTCCAGCGGGGGGCCTAAAGAGACCCAGTACTTC.

The chain joins TRBV14 to TRBJ2-7; 10 nucleotides agree with TRBD2. V lost 3 bases, J lost 1 base, and 6 bases stayed unmatched. Germline CDR1 reads SGHDN; CDR2 reads FVKESK. CDR3 length equals 16 residues. In nucleotides, the CDR3 is TGTGCCAGCAGCCACCTTAGGACTAGCGGATCCTACGAGCAGTACTTC. Its protein is CASSHLRTSGSYEQYF. Full variable domain (outside the CDR3, taken from reference TRBV14 and TRBJ2-7): EAGVTQFPSHSVIEKGQTVTLRCDPISGHDNLYWYRRVMGKEIKFLLHFVKESKQDESGMPNNRFLAERTGGTYSTLKVQPAELEDSGVYFCASSHLRTSGSYEQYFGPGTRLTVT.

This clone was seen more than once but under ten times. CDR3 sequence reads: CARQGPSYEQYF. For the CDR3, the DNA is TGTGCCCGACAGGGTCCCTCCTACGAGCAGTACTTC. The chain combines TRBV11-1 with TRBJ2-7; TRBD1 aligns across 7 bases. This CDR3 contains 12 residues. V lost 11 bases and J lost 0; bases outside the gene matches: 4. Germline CDR1 SGHAT, CDR2 FQDESV (reference sequence).

The chain links TRBV30 to TRBJ1-1, with D perhaps matching TRBD1 (6 bases). The germline V gene has CDR1 GTSNPN and CDR2 SVGIG (reference sequence). CDR3 length: 15 residues. The V end lost 0 bases, the J end lost 4 bases, and 15 bases lay between the germline ends. The chain's CDR3 is CAWSVPQGQSTEAFF. The CDR3 DNA follows: TGTGCCTGGAGTGTACCCCAGGGGCAGAGCACTGAAGCTTTCTTT.

This chain joins TRBV7-2 and TRBJ2-1; TRBD1 is a possible D gene (5 bases). The CDR3 runs to 15 residues. CDR1 is SGHTA, CDR2 FQGNSA, per germline. Trimming removed 6 bases at V and 0 bases at J, with 12 bases between. The CDR3 DNA is TGTGCCAGCAGACTTACACAGGACTCCTACAATGAGCAGTTCTTC. Translating gives CASRLTQDSYNEQFF.

There are a few counts of this clone. The V gene is TRBV2, the J gene TRBJ2-5; 7 positions agree with TRBD2. With 1 base clipped from V and 2 bases from J, the junction kept 10 bases outside the gene matches. The CDR3 is made up of 17 amino acids. The germline V gene encodes CDR1 SNHLY and CDR2 FYNNEI. The CDR3 DNA reads as TGTGCCAGCAGTGAAGGGGGAGCGGGGCCTTCTCAAGAGACCCAGTACTTC. Encoded protein: CASSEGGAGPSQETQYF.

The chain uses TRBV5-6 and TRBJ1-5; 9 bases map to TRBD1. The CDR3 loop spans 16 amino acids. After removal of 0 bases from V and 3 bases from J, the junction contained 4 bases not matched to a gene. Germline CDR1 is SGHDT and CDR2 is YYEEEE. As DNA, the CDR3 is TGTGCCAGCAGCTTGGGGGACAGGGTAAACAATCAGCCCCAGCATTTT. Its translation: CASSLGDRVNNQPQHF. The variable domain in full, with the rest retrieved from reference TRBV5-6 and TRBJ1-5, is DAGVTQSPTHLIKTRGQQVTLRCSPKSGHDTVSWYQQALGQGPQFIFQYYEEEERQRGNFPDRFSGHQFPNYSSELNVNALLLGDSALYLCASSLGDRVNNQPQHFGDGTRLSIL.

The CDR3 DNA reads TGTGCCACTGCGCTAGCGGGGGGTTACAATGAGCAGTTCTTC. Translated, it gives CATALAGGYNEQFF. The V call is TRBV7-9, the J call TRBJ2-1; TRBD2 matches 11 bases. Germline trimming cut 10 bases from V and 4 bases from J; bases unmatched to any gene: 6. CDR1 SEHNR and CDR2 FQNEAQ come from the germline V gene (reference sequence). The CDR3 length is 14 residues.

This clone was picked up a small number of times. This chain joins TRBV5-4 and TRBJ2-7; D may be TRBD1 (6 bases). The CDR3 loop spans 16 amino acids. CDR1 is SGHNT, CDR2 YYREEE, per germline (reference sequence). Deletions cut 4 bases from V and 5 bases from J, with 22 bases between. CDR3 nucleotides: TGTGCCAGCAGCCGAGGCGGACAGCCCATAGGCGACGAGCAGTACTTC. It codes for CASSRGGQPIGDEQYF.

V is TRBV7-2 and J is TRBJ1-5; perhaps TRBD1 as D (5 bases). Trimming pared 5 bases from V and 7 bases from J, leaving 12 bases between. Germline CDR1 is SGHTA and CDR2 is FQGNSA. CDR3 size: 13 residues. The CDR3 is CASSPQGRQPQHF. The CDR3 DNA reads as TGTGCCAGCAGCCCCCAGGGTAGGCAGCCCCAGCATTTT.

This chain joins TRBV7-9 and TRBJ1-2, with D hard to call. V lost 2 bases and J lost 3, with 10 bases in between. The CDR3 consists of 14 residues. From germline, CDR1 is SEHNR and CDR2 FQNEAQ (reference sequence). This CDR3 reads CASSLFTADYGYTF. CDR3 nucleotides: TGTGCCAGCAGCTTATTTACAGCCGACTATGGCTACACCTTC. Using reference TRBV7-9 and TRBJ1-2 for the parts outside the CDR3, the full variable domain is DTGVSQNPRHKITKRGQNVTFRCDPISEHNRLYWYRQTLGQGPEFLTYFQNEAQLEKSRLLSDRFSAERPKGSFSTLEIQRTEQGDSAMYLCASSLFTADYGYTFGSGTRLTVV.

The CDR3 DNA sequence: TGTGCCACCAGCAGAGGGGGGGTTGAGACCCAGTACTTC. Amino acid sequence: CATSRGGVETQYF. The J gene is TRBJ2-5, the V gene TRBV15; D is possibly TRBD2 (6 bases). Germline CDR1 is LNHNV and CDR2 is YYDKDF (reference sequence). The ends were cut back, 1 base at V and 5 bases at J, with 8 bases in the middle. The CDR3 has 13 residues.

J is TRBJ2-7 and V is TRBV9; D is unclear. Germline CDR1 SGDLS, CDR2 YYNGEE. The CDR3 has 14 amino acids. V gave up 4 bases and J gave up 0 bases, with 11 bases separating them. The CDR3 nucleotides read TGTGCCAGCAGCCCAGTTCCTTACTCCTACGAGCAGTACTTC. Translated: CASSPVPYSYEQYF. The whole variable domain, filled in from reference TRBV9 and TRBJ2-7, reads DSGVTQTPKHLITATGQRVTLRCSPRSGDLSVYWYQQSLDQGLQFLIQYYNGEERAKGNILERFSAQQFPDLHSELNLSSLELGDSALYFCASSPVPYSYEQYFGPGTRLTVT.

The chain couples TRBV5-6 to TRBJ2-5; D may be TRBD1 (5 bases). The CDR3 has 15 amino acids. The V gene's germline CDR1 is SGHDT and CDR2 YYEEEE. Trimming cost V 2 bases and J 4 bases, with 15 bases left between them. This chain's CDR3 is CASSFQGTLGETQYF. The CDR3 nucleotides are TGTGCCAGCAGCTTTCAGGGTACCCTGGGAGAGACCCAGTACTTC.

V and J are TRBV30 and TRBJ2-4; D ambiguous. This CDR3 spans 16 amino acids. The germline gives CDR1 GTSNPN, CDR2 SVGIG (reference sequence). V dropped 5 bases and J dropped 2 bases, with 19 bases sitting between them. The CDR3 is CAWGPPSTQPKNIQYF. For the CDR3, the DNA is TGTGCCTGGGGCCCTCCCTCGACACAGCCCAAAAACATTCAGTACTTC.

The chain employs TRBV30 and TRBJ2-6; D may be TRBD2 (5 bases). This CDR3 region has 15 residues. Germline lookup yields CDR1 GTSNPN and CDR2 SVGIG (reference sequence). V lost 6 bases, J lost 0 bases, and 12 bases lay in between. CDR3: CACQAGSSGANVLTF. As DNA, the CDR3 is TGTGCCTGTCAAGCTGGGAGCTCTGGGGCCAACGTCCTGACTTTC.

This clone was seen a single time. V is TRBV2 and J is TRBJ2-7, with D perhaps TRBD1 (5 bases). Germline assignment: CDR1 SNHLY and CDR2 FYNNEI. The CDR3 length is 11 residues. V shed 4 bases and J shed 4 bases, with 5 bases lying between them. CDR3 in DNA: TGTGCCAGCAGTGGACAGTACGAGCAGTACTTC. Translating gives CASSGQYEQYF.

The chain couples TRBV7-9 to TRBJ2-6; TRBD2 is a possible D gene (6 bases). V dropped 6 bases and J dropped 0 bases, with 12 bases sitting between them. This CDR3 spans 16 amino acids. The germline CDR1 and CDR2 sequences are SEHNR and FQNEAQ (reference sequence). The CDR3 DNA reads as TGTGCCAGCAGGCGGGACGGACCCTCTGGGGCCAACGTCCTGACTTTC. Translated, it gives CASRRDGPSGANVLTF.

This sequence joins TRBV27 and TRBJ2-7, with 7 bases fitting TRBD2. Germline values: CDR1 MNHEY, CDR2 SMNVEV (reference sequence). J was trimmed by 4 bases and V by 4 bases; bases with no gene match: 7. This CDR3 contains 14 residues. This CDR3 is CASSYWGEGYEQYF. DNA for the CDR3: TGTGCCAGCAGTTACTGGGGGGAGGGATACGAGCAGTACTTC.

The V and J genes are TRBV30 and TRBJ1-4; the match to TRBD1 covers 9 bases. Germline V gene data show CDR1 as GTSNPN and CDR2 as SVGIG (reference sequence). V shed 2 bases, J shed 3 bases, and the junction held 4 bases outside the gene matches. The CDR3 length is 15 residues. Here the CDR3 reads CAWSSGQGSNEKLFF. In nucleotides, the CDR3 is TGTGCCTGGAGTTCGGGACAGGGATCTAATGAAAAACTGTTTTTT.

V is TRBV6-5 and J is TRBJ2-3; perhaps TRBD1 as D (7 bases). Trimming pared 5 bases from V and 6 bases from J, leaving 15 bases between. CDR3 length equals 14 residues. CDR1 is MNHEY, CDR2 SVGAGI, per germline. Here the CDR3 reads CASSKGGGVDTQYF. The CDR3 bases are TGTGCCAGCAGTAAAGGGGGCGGGGTGGATACGCAGTATTTT.

This clone was found a few times. This chain links TRBV13 with TRBJ2-1; perhaps TRBD2 as D (6 bases). Trimming pared 7 bases from V and 7 bases from J, leaving 17 bases between. The CDR3 contains 14 residues. Germline V CDR1 and CDR2: PRHDT, FYEKMQ (reference sequence). The CDR3 DNA sequence: TGTGCCAGCATCGGGATCCTGGCGGGAAATGAGCAGTTCTTC. The encoded protein is CASIGILAGNEQFF.

The sample holds one count of this clone. The chain carries TRBV18 and TRBJ2-6, with 8 bases identical to TRBD1. This CDR3 is built from 18 residues. The V segment lost 3 bases and the J segment 3 bases; nucleotides outside the gene matches: 10. The germline gives CDR1 KGHSH, CDR2 LQKENI. The CDR3 DNA sequence: TGTGCCAGCTCACCCCCAGGAGGACAGGGCGGTGGGGCCAACGTCCTGACTTTC. It codes for CASSPPGGQGGGANVLTF.

A few counts support this clone. The V gene is TRBV29-1, the J gene TRBJ1-1; tentatively, D is TRBD1 (6 bases). The CDR3 totals 15 residues. The V end was cut by 3 bases, the J end by 5 bases, with 19 bases between. Germline-derived CDR1 and CDR2 are SQVTM and ANQGSEA. The CDR3 nucleotides read TGCAGCGTTGATCCAAGAGAACAGGGTGGGACTGAAGCTTTCTTT. This encodes CSVDPREQGGTEAFF.

The chain employs TRBV12-5 and TRBJ2-1; D possibly corresponds to TRBD2 (6 bases). Germline V gene data show CDR1 as LGHNT and CDR2 as FRNRAP. Trimming left V 0 bases short and J 0 bases short, with 9 bases between. The CDR3 has 16 amino acids. The CDR3 protein is CASGLVRGLSYNEQFF. For the CDR3, the DNA is TGTGCTAGTGGTTTGGTTCGGGGACTCTCCTACAATGAGCAGTTCTTC.

This chain joins TRBV29-1 and TRBJ2-5; tentative D call: TRBD1 (7 bases). Trimming took off 5 bases at V and 2 bases at J, with 21 bases between the two ends. The germline CDR1 and CDR2 sequences are SQVTM and ANQGSEA. The CDR3 sequence is 16 residues long. CDR3 region: CSVQGGTAIQQETQYF. The CDR3 coding sequence is TGCAGCGTTCAAGGGGGGACAGCTATCCAACAAGAGACCCAGTACTTC.

The chain is built from TRBV29-1 and TRBJ1-2, with D perhaps TRBD1 (6 bases). The CDR3 is 13 amino acids. Trimming pared 6 bases from V and 6 bases from J, leaving 17 bases between. CDR1 is SQVTM, CDR2 ANQGSEA, per germline. In DNA form, the CDR3 reads TGCAGCGTGCAGGCTGGACCAGGGGATGGCTACACCTTC. Translating it yields CSVQAGPGDGYTF.

This clone has a handful of counts. V gene TRBV7-9 combines with J gene TRBJ2-3; D uncertain. Trimming shortened V by 5 bases and J by 0 bases, and 9 bases separated the two germline ends. Per the germline V gene, CDR1 is SEHNR and CDR2 is FQNEAQ (reference sequence). The CDR3 runs to 14 residues. Here the CDR3 reads CASSKKTSTDTQYF. Here the CDR3 DNA reads TGTGCCAGCAGCAAGAAGACTAGCACAGATACGCAGTATTTT. Based on the CDR3 plus reference TRBV7-9 and TRBJ2-3, the full variable domain is DTGVSQNPRHKITKRGQNVTFRCDPISEHNRLYWYRQTLGQGPEFLTYFQNEAQLEKSRLLSDRFSAERPKGSFSTLEIQRTEQGDSAMYLCASSKKTSTDTQYFGPGTRLTVL.